This T cell receptor beta chain was captured in a study of beta chain features in type 1 diabetes. This clone has only a few counts. As yet, its antigen is unknown. Study-wide results and limits: At VDJ recombination sites, type 1 diabetes patients had fewer insertions and more deleted nucleotides. People with Type 1 diabetes carried modestly yet significantly shorter TCRB CDR3s in all four CD4+ subsets. Sampled from patients, naive, central memory and Treg TCRB repertoires appeared more similar than those sampled from healthy donors.

V was cut by 2 bases and J by 3 bases, with 13 bases left in between. The CDR3 has 16 amino acids. The germline V gene has CDR1 LGHNA and CDR2 YSLEER. Investigators reverse transcribed all isolated RNA, so they sequenced expressed TCRB transcripts. Repertoires were generated with immunoSEQ multiplex PCR, while TCRdb's copy carries only in-frame clones and drops some. Here the sample spans roughly 610,000 clones, roughly a sixth being singletons. The receptor was derived from a man aged 18 to 30 in good health. The V call is TRBV4-3, the J call TRBJ1-4, with D unclear. Sequencing used naive CD4+ T cells from blood. DNA for the CDR3: TGCGCCAGCAGCCAACACCCCCGGGGTCCTAATGAAAAACTGTTTTTT. Translated, it gives CASSQHPRGPNEKLFF.